The 4 T cell receptor beta chains in this list originate from one sample, sequenced in a study of identical twins' blood T cells. TCRdb independently ran MiXCR on the 5' RACE reads; one entry per CDR3 protein. The sample comprises roughly 380,000 distinct CDR3 sequences, about 28% of which are singletons, and 5.5% to 6.5% rests with the top ten. Sample: PBMCs. The receptors derive from a woman aged 18-49 years in good health.

The J gene is TRBJ1-1, the V gene TRBV15; D is undetermined. The V gene lost 3 bases and the J gene lost 0 bases, with 8 bases spanning the gap. CDR3 length: 14 amino acids. Germline CDR1 LNHNV, CDR2 YYDKDF (reference sequence). The CDR3 reads CATSSSSLNTEAFF. CDR3 nucleotides: TGTGCCACCAGCAGTTCTTCCTTGAACACTGAAGCTTTCTTT.

To note about this clonotype: An end of the junction differs from the germline gene, which may be a read error. This rearrangement joins TRBV20-1 to TRBJ2-2, with 9 bases matching TRBD2. Germline-derived CDR1 and CDR2 are DFQATT and SNEGSKA (reference sequence). This CDR3 is 14 amino acids long. CDR3: CSARERGGTWELFF. For the CDR3, the DNA is TGCAGTGCTAGAGAGCGGGGGGGCACCTGGGAGCTGTTTTTT.

This rearrangement joins TRBV20-1 to TRBJ1-5; 7 nucleotides match TRBD1. CDR3 length: 15 residues. J was trimmed by 4 bases and V by 1 base; bases with no gene match: 7. Looked up from germline, CDR1 is DFQATT and CDR2 is SNEGSKA (reference sequence). CDR3: CSARVGTVKNQPQHF. The CDR3 bases are TGCAGTGCTAGAGTGGGGACAGTGAAGAATCAGCCCCAGCATTTT.

V usage is TRBV4-2 and J usage is TRBJ2-7; D remains ambiguous. The CDR3 is made up of 15 amino acids. Deletions cut 4 bases from V and 0 bases from J, with 13 bases between. CDR1 is LGHNA, CDR2 YNFKEQ, per germline. The CDR3 sequence: CASSPGSGSSYEQYF. CDR3 bases: TGTGCCAGCAGCCCCGGATCGGGCAGCTCCTACGAGCAGTACTTC.